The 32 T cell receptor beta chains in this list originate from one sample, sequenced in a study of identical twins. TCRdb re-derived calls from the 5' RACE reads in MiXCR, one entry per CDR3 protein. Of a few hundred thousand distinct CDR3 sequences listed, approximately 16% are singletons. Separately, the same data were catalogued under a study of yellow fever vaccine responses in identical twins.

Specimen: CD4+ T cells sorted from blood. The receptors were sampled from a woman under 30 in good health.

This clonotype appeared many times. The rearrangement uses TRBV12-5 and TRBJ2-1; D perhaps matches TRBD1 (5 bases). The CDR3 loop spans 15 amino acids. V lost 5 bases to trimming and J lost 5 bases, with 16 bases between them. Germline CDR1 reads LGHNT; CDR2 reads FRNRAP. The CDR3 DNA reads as TGTGCTAGTGGTCCAAAACAGGACACCGACAATGAGCAGTTCTTC. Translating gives CASGPKQDTDNEQFF.

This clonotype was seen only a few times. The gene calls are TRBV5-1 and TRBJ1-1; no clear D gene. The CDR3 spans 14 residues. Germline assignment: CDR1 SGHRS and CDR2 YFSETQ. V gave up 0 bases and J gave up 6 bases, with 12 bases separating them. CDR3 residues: CASSLGDNNAEAFF. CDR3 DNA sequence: TGCGCCAGCAGCTTGGGAGATAATAACGCTGAAGCTTTCTTT.

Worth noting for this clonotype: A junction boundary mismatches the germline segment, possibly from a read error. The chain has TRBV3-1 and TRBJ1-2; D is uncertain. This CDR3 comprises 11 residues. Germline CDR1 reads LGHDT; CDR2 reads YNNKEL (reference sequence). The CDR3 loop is CASSRNFGYTF. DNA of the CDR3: TGTGCCAGCAGCAGAAACTTTGGCTACACCTTC.

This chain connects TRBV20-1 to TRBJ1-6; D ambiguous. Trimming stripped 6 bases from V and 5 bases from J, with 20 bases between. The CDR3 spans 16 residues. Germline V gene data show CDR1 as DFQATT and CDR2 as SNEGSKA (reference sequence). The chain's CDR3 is CSAPERGKFDNSPLHF. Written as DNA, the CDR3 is TGCAGTGCCCCCGAGCGAGGGAAATTCGATAATTCACCCCTCCACTTT.

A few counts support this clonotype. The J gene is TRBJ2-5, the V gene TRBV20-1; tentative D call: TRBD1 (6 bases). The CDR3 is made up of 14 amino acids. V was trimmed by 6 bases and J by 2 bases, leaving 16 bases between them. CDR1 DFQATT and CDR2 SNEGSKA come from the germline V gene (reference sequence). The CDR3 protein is CSAGGQRIQETQYF. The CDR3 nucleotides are TGCAGTGCCGGCGGACAGAGAATTCAAGAGACCCAGTACTTC.

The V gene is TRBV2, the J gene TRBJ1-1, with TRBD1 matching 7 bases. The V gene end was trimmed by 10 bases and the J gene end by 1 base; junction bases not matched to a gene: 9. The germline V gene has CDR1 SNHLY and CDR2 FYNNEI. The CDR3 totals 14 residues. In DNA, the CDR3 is TGTGCCACCATTGAGGACAGGTGGAACACTGAAGCTTTCTTT. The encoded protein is CATIEDRWNTEAFF.

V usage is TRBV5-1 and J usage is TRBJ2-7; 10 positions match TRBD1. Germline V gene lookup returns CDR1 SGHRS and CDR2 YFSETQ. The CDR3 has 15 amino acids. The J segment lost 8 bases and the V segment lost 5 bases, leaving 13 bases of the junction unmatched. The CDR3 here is CASRPGQGSPMQQYF. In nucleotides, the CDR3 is TGCGCCAGCAGGCCGGGACAGGGGTCCCCAATGCAGCAGTACTTC.

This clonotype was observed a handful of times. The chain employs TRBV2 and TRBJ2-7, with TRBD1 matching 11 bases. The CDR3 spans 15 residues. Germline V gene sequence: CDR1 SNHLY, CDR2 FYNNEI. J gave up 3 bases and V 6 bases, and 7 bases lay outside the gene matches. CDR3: CASRAGTGGDYEQYF. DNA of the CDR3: TGTGCCAGCAGAGCTGGGACAGGGGGAGACTACGAGCAGTACTTC.

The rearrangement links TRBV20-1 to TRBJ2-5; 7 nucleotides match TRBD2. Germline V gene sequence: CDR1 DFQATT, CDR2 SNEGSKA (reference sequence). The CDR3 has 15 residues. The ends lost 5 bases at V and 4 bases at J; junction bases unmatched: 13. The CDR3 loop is CSAPPGWGGGETQYF. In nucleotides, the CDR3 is TGCAGTGCTCCGCCCGGGTGGGGGGGAGGAGAGACCCAGTACTTC.

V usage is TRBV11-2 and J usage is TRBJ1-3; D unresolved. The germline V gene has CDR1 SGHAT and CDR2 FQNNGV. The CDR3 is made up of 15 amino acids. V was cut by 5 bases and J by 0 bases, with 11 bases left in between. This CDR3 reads CASSLQSASGNTIYF. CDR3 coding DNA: TGTGCCAGCAGCCTACAGTCGGCCTCTGGAAACACCATATATTTT.

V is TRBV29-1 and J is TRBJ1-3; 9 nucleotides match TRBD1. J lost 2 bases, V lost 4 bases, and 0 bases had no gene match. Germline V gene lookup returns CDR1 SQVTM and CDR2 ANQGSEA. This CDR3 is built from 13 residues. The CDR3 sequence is CSVGDRAGNTIYF. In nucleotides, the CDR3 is TGCAGCGTTGGGGACAGGGCTGGAAACACCATATATTTT.

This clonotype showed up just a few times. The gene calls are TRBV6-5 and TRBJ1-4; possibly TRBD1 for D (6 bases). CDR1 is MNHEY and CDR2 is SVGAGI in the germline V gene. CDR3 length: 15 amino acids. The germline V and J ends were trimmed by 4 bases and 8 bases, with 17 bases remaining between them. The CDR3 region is CASSWLGGRDEKLFF. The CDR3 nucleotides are TGTGCCAGCAGTTGGTTAGGGGGACGGGACGAAAAACTGTTTTTT.

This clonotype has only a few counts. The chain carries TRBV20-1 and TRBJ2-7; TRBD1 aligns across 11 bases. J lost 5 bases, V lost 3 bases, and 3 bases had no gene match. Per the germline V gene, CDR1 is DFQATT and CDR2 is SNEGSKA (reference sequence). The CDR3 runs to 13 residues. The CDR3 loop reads CSARGQGVNEQYF. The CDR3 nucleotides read TGCAGTGCTAGGGGACAGGGGGTGAACGAGCAGTACTTC.

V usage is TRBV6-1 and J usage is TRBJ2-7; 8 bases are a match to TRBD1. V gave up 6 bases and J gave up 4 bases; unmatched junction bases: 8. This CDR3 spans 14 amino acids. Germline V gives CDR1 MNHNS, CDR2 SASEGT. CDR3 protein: CASRPGQGMYEQYF. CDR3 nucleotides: TGTGCCAGCAGGCCTGGACAGGGAATGTACGAGCAGTACTTC.

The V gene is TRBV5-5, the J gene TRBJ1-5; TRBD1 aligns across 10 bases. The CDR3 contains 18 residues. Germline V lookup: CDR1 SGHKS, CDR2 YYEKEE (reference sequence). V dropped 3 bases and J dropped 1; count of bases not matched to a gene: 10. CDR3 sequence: CASSWGTGEVRSNQPQHF. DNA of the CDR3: TGTGCCAGCAGCTGGGGGACAGGGGAGGTTCGGAGCAATCAGCCCCAGCATTTT.

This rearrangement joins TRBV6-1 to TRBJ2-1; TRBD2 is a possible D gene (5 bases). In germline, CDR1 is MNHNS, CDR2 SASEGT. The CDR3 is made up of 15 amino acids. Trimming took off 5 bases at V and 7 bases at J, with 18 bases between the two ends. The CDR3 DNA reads TGTGCCAGCAGTCCTCCGCGGGCTACTCGGAATGAGCAGTTCTTC. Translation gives CASSPPRATRNEQFF.

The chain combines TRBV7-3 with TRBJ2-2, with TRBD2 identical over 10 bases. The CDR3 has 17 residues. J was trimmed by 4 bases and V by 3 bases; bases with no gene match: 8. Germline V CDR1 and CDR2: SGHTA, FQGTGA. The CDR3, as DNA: TGTGCCAGCAGCTTGACAGCGGGAGGGAGAGGCACCGGGGAGCTGTTTTTT. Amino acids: CASSLTAGGRGTGELFF.

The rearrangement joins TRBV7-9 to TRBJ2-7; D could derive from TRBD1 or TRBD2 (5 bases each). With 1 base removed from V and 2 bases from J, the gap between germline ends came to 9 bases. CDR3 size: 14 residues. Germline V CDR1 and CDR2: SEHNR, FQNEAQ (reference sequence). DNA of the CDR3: TGTGCCAGCAGCTTAGAGAGGGGAACCTACGAGCAGTACTTC. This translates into CASSLERGTYEQYF. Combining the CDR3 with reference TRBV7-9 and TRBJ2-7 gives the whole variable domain DTGVSQNPRHKITKRGQNVTFRCDPISEHNRLYWYRQTLGQGPEFLTYFQNEAQLEKSRLLSDRFSAERPKGSFSTLEIQRTEQGDSAMYLCASSLERGTYEQYFGPGTRLTVT.

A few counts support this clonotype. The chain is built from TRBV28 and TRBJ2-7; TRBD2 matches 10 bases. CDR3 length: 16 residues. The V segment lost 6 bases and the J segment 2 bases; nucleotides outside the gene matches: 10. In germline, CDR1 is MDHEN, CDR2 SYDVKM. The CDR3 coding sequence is TGTGCCAGCAGCCTTCCGGGACTAGCGTCGGCCTACGAGCAGTACTTC. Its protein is CASSLPGLASAYEQYF.

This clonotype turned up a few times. The CDR3 reads CASSLRSDNEQFF. The CDR3 DNA reads TGCGCCAGCAGCCTACGATCAGACAATGAGCAGTTCTTC. The rearrangement uses TRBV5-1 and TRBJ2-1, with D unclear. There are 13 residues in the CDR3. V lost 4 bases and J lost 5, with 10 bases in between. Germline V lookup: CDR1 SGHRS, CDR2 YFSETQ.

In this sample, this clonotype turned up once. CDR3 sequence (DNA): TGTGCCAGATCCGGGACTAGCGGGGGAAAAGATACGCAGTATTTT. It yields the protein CARSGTSGGKDTQYF. V usage is TRBV2 and J usage is TRBJ2-3, with 14 bases matching TRBD2. Germline assignment: CDR1 SNHLY and CDR2 FYNNEI. The V and J ends lost 9 bases and 5 bases, in that order; junction bases with no gene match: 7. The CDR3 loop spans 15 amino acids. The full variable domain, in which reference TRBV2 and TRBJ2-3 provide the parts outside the CDR3, is EPEVTQTPSHQVTQMGQEVILRCVPISNHLYFYWYRQILGQKVEFLVSFYNNEISEKSEIFDDQFSVERPDGSNFTLKIRSTKLEDSAMYFCARSGTSGGKDTQYFGPGTRLTVL.

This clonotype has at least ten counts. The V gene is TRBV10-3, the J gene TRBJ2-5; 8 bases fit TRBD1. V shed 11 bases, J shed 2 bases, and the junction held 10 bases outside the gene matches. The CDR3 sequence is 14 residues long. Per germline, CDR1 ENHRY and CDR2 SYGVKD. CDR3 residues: CAAKGGQGQETQYF. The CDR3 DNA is TGTGCCGCTAAAGGAGGACAGGGTCAAGAGACCCAGTACTTC.

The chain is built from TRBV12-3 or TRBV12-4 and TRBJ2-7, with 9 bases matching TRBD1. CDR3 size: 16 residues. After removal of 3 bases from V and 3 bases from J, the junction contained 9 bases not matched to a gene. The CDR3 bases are TGTGCCAGCAGTTTTTATGCTGGACAGGGGATCTACGAGCAGTACTTC. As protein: CASSFYAGQGIYEQYF.

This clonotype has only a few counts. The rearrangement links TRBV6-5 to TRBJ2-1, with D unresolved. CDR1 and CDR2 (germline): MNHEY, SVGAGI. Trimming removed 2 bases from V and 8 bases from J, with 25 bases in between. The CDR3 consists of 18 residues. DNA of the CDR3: TGTGCCAGCAGTTACCGACCTGTCGGGCTACCTCCGGGCGATGAGCAGTTCTTC. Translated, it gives CASSYRPVGLPPGDEQFF.

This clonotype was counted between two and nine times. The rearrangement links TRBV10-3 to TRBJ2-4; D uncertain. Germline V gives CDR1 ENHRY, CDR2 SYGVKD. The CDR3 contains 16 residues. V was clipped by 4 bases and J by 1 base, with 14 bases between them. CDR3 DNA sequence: TGTGCCATCAGTGGACCCCCGGACGGGGCCAAAAACATTCAGTACTTC. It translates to CAISGPPDGAKNIQYF.

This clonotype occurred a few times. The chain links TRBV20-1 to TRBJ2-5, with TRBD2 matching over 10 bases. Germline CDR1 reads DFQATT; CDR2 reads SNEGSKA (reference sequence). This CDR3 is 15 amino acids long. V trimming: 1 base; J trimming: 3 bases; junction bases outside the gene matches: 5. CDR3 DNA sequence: TGCAGTGCTAGAGTATCTAGCGGGAGCAAAGAGACCCAGTACTTC. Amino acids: CSARVSSGSKETQYF.

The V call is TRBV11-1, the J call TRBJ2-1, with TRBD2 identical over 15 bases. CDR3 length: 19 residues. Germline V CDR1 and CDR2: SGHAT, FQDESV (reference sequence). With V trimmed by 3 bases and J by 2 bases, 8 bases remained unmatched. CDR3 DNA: TGTGCCAGCAGCTTGGACGGGACTAGCGGGGGGCTAGCCTACAATGAGCAGTTCTTC. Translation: CASSLDGTSGGLAYNEQFF.

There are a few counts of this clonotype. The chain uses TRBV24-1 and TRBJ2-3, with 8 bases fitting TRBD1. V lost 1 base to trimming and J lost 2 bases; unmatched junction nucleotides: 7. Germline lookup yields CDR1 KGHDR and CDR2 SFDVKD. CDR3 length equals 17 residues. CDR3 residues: CATSDLSQGALTDTQYF. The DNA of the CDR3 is TGTGCCACCAGTGATTTATCCCAGGGGGCCCTCACAGATACGCAGTATTTT.

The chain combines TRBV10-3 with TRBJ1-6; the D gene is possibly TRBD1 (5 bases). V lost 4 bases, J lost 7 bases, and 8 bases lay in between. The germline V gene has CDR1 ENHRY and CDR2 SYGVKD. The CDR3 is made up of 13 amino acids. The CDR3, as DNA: TGTGCCATCAGTGGGGAGGGGAATTCACCCCTCCACTTT. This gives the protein CAISGEGNSPLHF.

The DNA for the CDR3 is TGTGCCAGCAGCCTACGACTAGCGGGAACCTACGAGCAGTACTTC. Encoded protein: CASSLRLAGTYEQYF. The chain is built from TRBV4-2 and TRBJ2-7; 11 nucleotides agree with TRBD2. The V segment lost 4 bases and the J segment 2 bases; nucleotides outside the gene matches: 4. The germline V gene encodes CDR1 LGHNA and CDR2 YNFKEQ. This CDR3 spans 15 amino acids.

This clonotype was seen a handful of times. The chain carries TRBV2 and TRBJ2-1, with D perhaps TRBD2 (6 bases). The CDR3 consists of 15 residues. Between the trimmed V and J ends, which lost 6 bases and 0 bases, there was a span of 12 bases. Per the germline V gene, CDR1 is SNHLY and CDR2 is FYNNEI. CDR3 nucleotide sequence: TGTGCCAGCAGGCGGGGCCCCGGCTCCTACAATGAGCAGTTCTTC. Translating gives CASRRGPGSYNEQFF.

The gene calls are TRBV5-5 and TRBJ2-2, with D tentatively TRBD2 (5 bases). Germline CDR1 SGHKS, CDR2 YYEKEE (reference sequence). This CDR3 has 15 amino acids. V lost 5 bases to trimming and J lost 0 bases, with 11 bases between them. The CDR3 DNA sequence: TGTGCCAGCAGTCATACGGGGACGAACACCGGGGAGCTGTTTTTT. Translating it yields CASSHTGTNTGELFF.